The 28 T cell receptor beta chains below were found in one sample sequenced in a study of T cell changes during pregnancy in multiple sclerosis. TCRdb's table, derived via immunoSEQ multiplex PCR, lists solely in-frame clones and lacks some. Here the sample spans 65,000 or so clones, roughly 88% being singletons. The material was peripheral blood, obtained in the second trimester of pregnancy. These receptors all stem from a female donor in good health, enrolled as a control in a pregnancy study.

This clone was detected a few times. The gene calls are TRBV7-9 and TRBJ2-2, with D unclear. The CDR3 consists of 13 residues. The V and J ends lost 7 bases and 10 bases respectively, with 16 bases between them. Germline CDR1 reads SEHNR; CDR2 reads FQNEAQ (reference sequence). CDR3 amino acids: CASKLVVLEELFF. The CDR3 nucleotides read TGTGCCAGCAAGCTTGTGGTGCTCGAGGAGCTGTTTTTT. The full variable domain, its missing parts supplied by reference TRBV7-9 and TRBJ2-2, is DTGVSQNPRHKITKRGQNVTFRCDPISEHNRLYWYRQTLGQGPEFLTYFQNEAQLEKSRLLSDRFSAERPKGSFSTLEIQRTEQGDSAMYLCASKLVVLEELFFGEGSRLTVL.

This chain joins TRBV7-8 and TRBJ2-1, with 13 positions matching TRBD2. V lost 1 base and J lost 10; bases outside the gene matches: 1. CDR3 size: 14 residues. Germline assignment: CDR1 SGHVS and CDR2 FQNEAQ. CDR3 sequence reads: CASSLGTSGGEQFF. The DNA for the CDR3 is TGTGCCAGCAGCTTAGGGACTAGCGGGGGCGAGCAGTTCTTC.

The chain has TRBV7-9 and TRBJ2-1, with 9 bases lining up with TRBD1. The CDR3 is made up of 14 amino acids. V lost 3 bases, J lost 8 bases, and 5 bases stayed unmatched. The germline gives CDR1 SEHNR, CDR2 FQNEAQ (reference sequence). The CDR3 DNA reads TGTGCCAGCAGCTTGGGGACAGGGATTCATGAGCAGTTCTTC. This gives the protein CASSLGTGIHEQFF.

This chain joins TRBV14 and TRBJ2-7; D is unresolved. From germline, CDR1 is SGHDN and CDR2 FVKESK. The germline V and J ends were trimmed by 1 base and 0 bases, with 13 bases remaining between them. The CDR3 is made up of 16 amino acids. Here the CDR3 reads CASSQGVGFFSYEQYF. In DNA, the CDR3 is TGTGCCAGCAGCCAAGGGGTCGGGTTCTTCTCCTACGAGCAGTACTTC.

The genes are TRBV9 and TRBJ2-1; the D is unclear. Trimming removed 0 bases at V and 3 bases at J, with 7 bases between. In germline, CDR1 is SGDLS, CDR2 YYNGEE. The CDR3 contains 14 residues. The CDR3 DNA reads as TGTGCCAGCAGCGTAGGACAAAACTACAATGAGCAGTTCTTC. This encodes CASSVGQNYNEQFF.

The chain links TRBV7-2 to TRBJ1-5, with D perhaps matching TRBD1 (5 bases). V lost 5 bases, J lost 6 bases, and 11 bases lay in between. The CDR3 contains 13 residues. Germline V gene sequence: CDR1 SGHTA, CDR2 FQGNSA. CDR3 region: CASSPDQGQPQHF. The CDR3 region has the DNA TGTGCCAGCAGCCCGGACCAGGGTCAGCCCCAGCATTTT.

The chain combines TRBV14 with TRBJ1-2; D ambiguous. The CDR3 runs 14 residues. Trimming removed 1 base at V and 1 base at J, with 7 bases between. Germline assignment: CDR1 SGHDN and CDR2 FVKESK. The CDR3 sequence: CASSQVSSNYGYTF. In nucleotides, the CDR3 is TGTGCCAGCAGCCAAGTATCCAGTAACTATGGCTACACCTTC. Using reference TRBV14 and TRBJ1-2 for the parts outside the CDR3, the full variable domain is EAGVTQFPSHSVIEKGQTVTLRCDPISGHDNLYWYRRVMGKEIKFLLHFVKESKQDESGMPNNRFLAERTGGTYSTLKVQPAELEDSGVYFCASSQVSSNYGYTFGSGTRLTVV.

This clone showed up just once. This chain joins TRBV11-1 and TRBJ2-2, with TRBD1 matching 7 bases. Germline V gene data show CDR1 as SGHAT and CDR2 as FQDESV (reference sequence). This CDR3 has 14 amino acids. V lost 3 bases and J lost 4; bases outside the gene matches: 2. This CDR3 is CASSFGTVTGELFF. The CDR3 DNA sequence: TGTGCCAGCAGCTTTGGGACAGTCACCGGGGAGCTGTTTTTT.

CDR3 bases: TGTGCCAGCGGTGGAGGGGATGTCAATGAGCAGTTCTTC. As protein: CASGGGDVNEQFF. The chain recombines TRBV6-5 with TRBJ2-1, with D maybe TRBD2 (6 bases). This CDR3 has 13 residues. CDR1 is MNHEY and CDR2 is SVGAGI in the germline V gene. Trimming removed 8 bases from V and 6 bases from J, with 14 bases in between.

The rearrangement joins TRBV6-5 to TRBJ2-3, with D uncertain. This CDR3 has 16 amino acids. In germline, CDR1 is MNHEY, CDR2 SVGAGI. The germline V and J ends were trimmed by 0 bases and 1 base, with 11 bases remaining between them. In DNA, the CDR3 is TGTGCCAGCAGTTACTCGAATTTCCTAGGCACAGATACGCAGTATTTT. This gives the protein CASSYSNFLGTDTQYF.

The chain carries TRBV11-2 and TRBJ2-3; tentative D call: TRBD1 (6 bases). From germline, CDR1 is SGHAT and CDR2 FQNNGV. There are 15 residues in the CDR3. V shed 5 bases and J shed 4 bases, with 16 bases lying between them. Here the CDR3 DNA reads TGTGCCAGCAGCCCCGGGACATTGAGGTCAGATACGCAGTATTTT. Its translation is CASSPGTLRSDTQYF.

The chain links TRBV29-1 to TRBJ2-2; D perhaps matches TRBD1 (6 bases). The germline gives CDR1 SQVTM, CDR2 ANQGSEA. The CDR3 extends over 13 amino acids. Trimming pared 4 bases from V and 7 bases from J, leaving 13 bases between. DNA for the CDR3: TGCAGCGTTGTCTGGGGGCAAGTCGGGGAGCTGTTTTTT. Amino acid sequence: CSVVWGQVGELFF.

The chain is built from TRBV4-1 and TRBJ1-2; D is ambiguous. V shed 8 bases and J shed 2 bases, with 21 bases lying between them. Germline V gene sequence: CDR1 MGHRA, CDR2 YSYEKL. The CDR3 consists of 16 residues. The CDR3 region is CASSPGPGANNYGYTF. The CDR3 DNA reads as TGCGCCAGCTCCCCGGGCCCGGGAGCCAACAACTATGGCTACACCTTC.

The table lists this clone with a count of one. CDR3 amino acids: CASRDTGGGGYTF. DNA of the CDR3: TGTGCCAGCAGGGATACAGGGGGTGGTGGCTACACCTTC. The chain recombines TRBV6-1 with TRBJ1-2, with 8 bases identical to TRBD1. This CDR3 region has 13 residues. Losses at the gene ends were 6 bases for V and 7 bases for J; bases not matched to a gene: 7. Looked up from germline, CDR1 is MNHNS and CDR2 is SASEGT.

J is TRBJ2-3 and V is TRBV7-6, with D maybe TRBD2 (6 bases). The CDR3 is made up of 16 amino acids. V lost 1 base and J lost 1, with 12 bases in between. The germline gives CDR1 SGHVS, CDR2 FNYEAQ. The CDR3 is CASSLGGSGRTDTQYF. CDR3 nucleotides: TGTGCCAGCAGCTTAGGTGGTAGCGGACGCACAGATACGCAGTATTTT.

The chain is built from TRBV10-3 and TRBJ1-2; tentative D call: TRBD1 (6 bases). Germline V gene lookup returns CDR1 ENHRY and CDR2 SYGVKD. This CDR3 has 15 residues. V dropped 4 bases and J dropped 3 bases, with 15 bases sitting between them. CDR3 in DNA: TGTGCCATCAGTGTCACACAGGGTATGGACTATGGCTACACCTTC. As protein: CAISVTQGMDYGYTF.

This chain connects TRBV5-4 to TRBJ1-6; perhaps TRBD1 as D (6 bases). Trimming removed 2 bases from V and 7 bases from J, with 10 bases in between. The CDR3 sequence is 14 residues long. Germline lookup yields CDR1 SGHNT and CDR2 YYREEE (reference sequence). CDR3 bases: TGTGCCAGCAGCTTACAGGGCCCAAATTCACCCCTCCACTTT. Translation gives CASSLQGPNSPLHF. Looking up the rest from reference TRBV5-4 and TRBJ1-6 gives the full variable domain: ETGVTQSPTHLIKTRGQQVTLRCSSQSGHNTVSWYQQALGQGPQFIFQYYREEENGRGNFPPRFSGLQFPNYSSELNVNALELDDSALYLCASSLQGPNSPLHFGNGTRLTVT.

The chain joins TRBV25-1 to TRBJ2-5; 12 bases are a match to TRBD2. The CDR3 loop spans 13 amino acids. From germline, CDR1 is MGHDK and CDR2 SYGVNS. J lost 4 bases, V lost 6 bases, and 0 bases had no gene match. CDR3: CASRTSGRETQYF. The CDR3 DNA follows: TGTGCCAGCAGGACTAGCGGGAGAGAGACCCAGTACTTC.

This chain uses TRBV6-6 with TRBJ1-2, with a possible D match to TRBD1 (6 bases). The CDR3 extends over 11 amino acids. Germline CDR1 reads MNHNY; CDR2 reads SVGAGI (reference sequence). V gave up 7 bases and J gave up 5 bases, with 8 bases separating them. The CDR3 protein is CASTTGYGYTF. For the CDR3, the DNA is TGTGCCAGCACCACAGGGTATGGCTACACCTTC.

The chain recombines TRBV10-2 with TRBJ1-4; weak D call: TRBD1 (6 bases). CDR3 length: 16 amino acids. The V gene lost 6 bases and the J gene lost 0 bases, with 14 bases spanning the gap. CDR1 is WSHSY, CDR2 SAAADI, per germline. The DNA of the CDR3 is TGCGCCAGCAGCAGGGGAATCATTGCAACTAATGAAAAACTGTTTTTT. Encoded protein: CASSRGIIATNEKLFF.

The rearrangement links TRBV2 to TRBJ2-4, with 7 bases aligning to TRBD1. Germline CDR1 and CDR2: SNHLY and FYNNEI. This CDR3 spans 17 amino acids. Trimming removed 7 bases from V and 2 bases from J; junction bases left unmatched: 14. The CDR3 DNA follows: TGTGCCAGCAATGGCGGACAGGCCGGACTTACCAAAAACATTCAGTACTTC. Its translation is CASNGGQAGLTKNIQYF.

V usage is TRBV7-9 and J usage is TRBJ2-1; D perhaps matches TRBD2 (5 bases). V was pared by 3 bases and J by 8 bases, with 17 bases between. Per germline, CDR1 SEHNR and CDR2 FQNEAQ (reference sequence). The CDR3 is made up of 15 amino acids. CDR3 DNA: TGTGCCAGCAGCTTCCGTGGCTTTAGCGAGCATGAGCAGTTCTTC. Residues: CASSFRGFSEHEQFF. Full variable domain (missing parts from reference TRBV7-9 and TRBJ2-1): DTGVSQNPRHKITKRGQNVTFRCDPISEHNRLYWYRQTLGQGPEFLTYFQNEAQLEKSRLLSDRFSAERPKGSFSTLEIQRTEQGDSAMYLCASSFRGFSEHEQFFGPGTRLTVL.

This CDR3 is CSVLPKANSDRGTYGYTF. In nucleotides, the CDR3 is TGCAGCGTACTCCCTAAAGCAAACTCAGACAGGGGGACCTATGGCTACACCTTC. The genes are TRBV29-1 and TRBJ1-2, with 9 bases matching TRBD1. The trim removed 6 bases at V and 4 bases at J, leaving 21 bases unmatched. The CDR3 length is 18 residues. From germline, CDR1 is SQVTM and CDR2 ANQGSEA.

The chain recombines TRBV18 with TRBJ2-2; 8 positions agree with TRBD2. J gave up 8 bases and V 6 bases, and 17 bases lay outside the gene matches. The CDR3 contains 17 residues. Germline CDR1 is KGHSH and CDR2 is LQKENI. The DNA of the CDR3 is TGTGCCAGCTCCCGGTGGGGAGCGGGAGTATCAGCGGGGGAGCTGTTTTTT. Translated, it gives CASSRWGAGVSAGELFF.

This chain connects TRBV5-6 to TRBJ1-1; D gene uncertain. The CDR3 extends over 12 amino acids. CDR1 is SGHDT, CDR2 YYEEEE, per germline. Trimming took 5 bases from V and 0 from J, leaving 5 bases between them. Here the CDR3 DNA reads TGTGCCAGCAGTCGGGTGAACACTGAAGCTTTCTTT. Its protein is CASSRVNTEAFF.

The rearrangement joins TRBV29-1 to TRBJ2-7; TRBD1 matches 10 bases. Germline V gene lookup returns CDR1 SQVTM and CDR2 ANQGSEA. The CDR3 sequence is 13 residues long. The V gene end was trimmed by 6 bases and the J gene end by 4 bases; junction bases not matched to a gene: 6. The CDR3 DNA follows: TGCAGCGTACCGGGACAGGGGAATTACGAGCAGTACTTC. Protein product: CSVPGQGNYEQYF.

This clone was detected only once. Relative to the germline gene, one junction end is altered; a read error may explain this. Other nucleotide sequences from this sample produce the same CDR3. The chain joins TRBV5-1 to TRBJ1-1, with 8 nucleotides matching TRBD1. Per germline, CDR1 SGHRS and CDR2 YFSETQ. The CDR3 runs 14 residues. This CDR3 is CASSLDRVDTEAFF. The CDR3 nucleotides are TGCGCCAGCAGTTTGGACAGGGTTGACACTGAAGCTTTCTTT.

V and J are TRBV11-3 and TRBJ2-7, with D possibly matching TRBD1 (6 bases). CDR1 SGHNT and CDR2 YENEEA come from the germline V gene. The V gene lost 1 base and the J gene lost 3 bases, with 13 bases spanning the gap. The length of the CDR3 is 15 residues. The CDR3 loop reads CASSLGGGFSYEQYF. The CDR3, as DNA: TGTGCCAGCAGCTTAGGAGGGGGTTTTAGCTACGAGCAGTACTTC.